The clone carrying this T cell receptor beta chain appeared a single time. The record originates from a study of blood T cell repertoires in COVID-19. Study context: Acute-phase and convalescent COVID-19 samples originated in the United States, Italy and Spain. The cDNA or gDNA used as material had been derived from T cells, B-cell-depleted T cells, or PBMCs.

V lost 6 bases and J 8 bases, leaving 13 bases between the germline ends. Germline V gives CDR1 MNHEY, CDR2 SVGEGT. This CDR3 region has 13 residues. Original methodology: By means of reference gene primer amplification, nucleated cell counts were estimated. Generated by immunoSEQ multiplex PCR, the TCRdb table keeps only in-frame clones and is missing some. The DNA gave D and trimming, while V, J and clone size come from that table. Of over 95,000 clones listed, roughly 84% are singletons. The rearrangement uses TRBV6-2 or TRBV6-3 and TRBJ2-2; no clear D gene. The sequencing input was peripheral blood. The origin of this receptor is a woman in her seventies who had recovered from COVID-19. Written as DNA, the CDR3 is TGTGCCAGCAGCCGAACGCGTACGGGGGAGCTGTTTTTT. Amino acid sequence: CASSRTRTGELFF.